A single sample gave rise to the 4 T cell receptor beta chains below, sequenced in a study of T cells in Graves' hyperthyroidism and ophthalmopathy. RNA transcripts yielded amplified TCR beta CDR3 regions. First-round RT-PCR with HTBI primers amplified the TCR CDR3 region. Each CDR3 protein gets one entry after TCRdb re-called the multiplex PCR reads with MiXCR. Of roughly 500,000 distinct CDR3 sequences listed, roughly a sixth are singletons. What was sequenced was blood. These receptor sequences come from a woman younger than 45 with Graves' ophthalmopathy.

This clonotype has only one observation. This could be a read error, since a much larger clone is one nucleotide away. This rearrangement joins TRBV28 to TRBJ2-7; TRBD1 might be the D (6 bases). This CDR3 is 14 amino acids long. Germline CDR1 and CDR2: MDHEN and SYDVKM. The CDR3 protein is CASSLYGQSYEHYF. Here the CDR3 DNA reads TGTGCCAGCAGTTTATACGGACAGAGCTACGAGCACTACTTC.

V and J are TRBV3-1 and TRBJ2-7; D assignment may be TRBD1 or TRBD2 (6 bases each). Trimming pared 1 base from V and 6 bases from J, leaving 22 bases between. Germline-derived CDR1 and CDR2 are LGHDT and YNNKEL (reference sequence). The CDR3 contains 17 residues. CDR3 loop: CASSQVWGRGQMSEQYF. The CDR3 nucleotides read TGTGCCAGCAGCCAAGTGTGGGGGCGGGGCCAAATGTCCGAGCAGTACTTC.

The V call is TRBV29-1, the J call TRBJ2-5; 9 nucleotides match TRBD2. The CDR3 loop spans 16 amino acids. V gave up 5 bases and J gave up 4 bases; unmatched junction bases: 14. Germline V gene lookup returns CDR1 SQVTM and CDR2 ANQGSEA. CDR3 sequence (DNA): TGCAGCGTTTCTAGTTTAGCGGGAGAGGTTGGAGAGACCCAGTACTTC. Residues: CSVSSLAGEVGETQYF.

There are many counts of this clonotype. V usage is TRBV7-2 and J usage is TRBJ2-7; a weak D match, TRBD2 (5 bases). Germline V lookup: CDR1 SGHTA, CDR2 FQGNSA. This CDR3 comprises 13 residues. V was shortened by 1 base and J by 6 bases, with 10 bases between the two germline ends. This chain's CDR3 is CASSLDRAAEQYF. Written as DNA, the CDR3 is TGTGCCAGCAGCTTAGACAGAGCGGCCGAGCAGTACTTC.